These 32 T cell receptor beta chains share one sample of origin, sequenced in a study of cytomegalovirus exposure and HLA in healthy donors. Amplification used 60 Vbeta primers and 13 Jbeta primers. Repertoires were generated with immunoSEQ multiplex PCR, while TCRdb's copy carries only in-frame clones and drops some. The repertoire consists of some 130,000 clones, with around four fifths occurring once and the leading ten covering under 8.5%. Sequenced material: PBMCs. Source of these receptors: a male donor in good health and CMV-seronegative.

The chain carries TRBV6-6 and TRBJ2-5; TRBD2 aligns across 10 bases. With 6 bases clipped from V and 5 bases from J, the junction kept 12 bases outside the gene matches. In germline, CDR1 is MNHNY, CDR2 SVGAGI (reference sequence). This CDR3 spans 16 amino acids. The CDR3 region has the DNA TGTGCCAGCAGAGACGTCCTAGCGGGAGTGAGTGAGACCCAGTACTTC. It yields the protein CASRDVLAGVSETQYF.

The chain combines TRBV7-2 with TRBJ2-5; 9 bases match TRBD1. This CDR3 is 13 amino acids long. V gave up 7 bases and J gave up 4 bases; unmatched junction bases: 4. Germline-derived CDR1 and CDR2 are SGHTA and FQGNSA. CDR3 in amino acids: CASNADRGETQYF. In DNA, the CDR3 is TGTGCCAGCAACGCGGACAGGGGAGAGACCCAGTACTTC.

This chain uses TRBV18 with TRBJ2-7; maybe TRBD1 (6 bases). V lost 1 base and J 3 bases, leaving 10 bases between the germline ends. The CDR3 runs to 14 residues. The germline V gene encodes CDR1 KGHSH and CDR2 LQKENI. The DNA for the CDR3 is TGTGCCAGCTCACCACGGCAGGGGAGCTACGAGCAGTACTTC. Protein sequence: CASSPRQGSYEQYF.

The V call is TRBV7-9, the J call TRBJ2-3; the D is unclear. This CDR3 spans 15 amino acids. Trimming took 1 base from V and 4 from J, leaving 12 bases between them. CDR1 SEHNR and CDR2 FQNEAQ come from the germline V gene (reference sequence). This chain's CDR3 is CASSLGRSYSDTQYF. The CDR3 DNA reads TGTGCCAGCAGCTTAGGTCGGAGTTACTCAGATACGCAGTATTTT.

This clone was picked up one time. The rearrangement joins TRBV2 to TRBJ2-3, with D possibly being TRBD2 (7 bases). CDR1 is SNHLY, CDR2 FYNNEI, per germline. The V end was cut by 3 bases, the J end by 0 bases, with 10 bases between. This CDR3 spans 15 amino acids. CDR3 residues: CASSDAGASTDTQYF. The CDR3 DNA reads as TGTGCCAGCAGTGACGCGGGGGCTAGCACAGATACGCAGTATTTT.

J is TRBJ2-1 and V is TRBV9; D uncertain. V lost 4 bases, J lost 9 bases, and 20 bases lay in between. This CDR3 is 15 amino acids long. In germline, CDR1 is SGDLS, CDR2 YYNGEE. DNA for the CDR3: TGTGCCAGCAGCTCCCCGTCCTCCGGCCGGGTTGAGCAGTTCTTC. Translating gives CASSSPSSGRVEQFF.

The J gene is TRBJ1-2, the V gene TRBV6-6, with TRBD1 identical over 7 bases. The CDR3 consists of 15 residues. Per the germline V gene, CDR1 is MNHNY and CDR2 is SVGAGI (reference sequence). Trimming cost V 6 bases and J 0 bases; bases outside gene matches: 7. The CDR3 DNA reads TGTGCCAGCAGACCCACAGGGGCGGCTAACTATGGCTACACCTTC. It encodes CASRPTGAANYGYTF.

The chain joins TRBV4-1 to TRBJ2-6, with 10 bases identical to TRBD1. V trimming: 9 bases; J trimming: 1 base; junction bases outside the gene matches: 12. The germline V gene has CDR1 MGHRA and CDR2 YSYEKL. The CDR3 covers 18 residues. CDR3 sequence reads: CASRRPGQGKSGANVLTF. The CDR3 nucleotides are TGCGCCAGTCGTCGCCCGGGACAGGGGAAATCTGGGGCCAACGTCCTGACTTTC.

A note on this clone: Its ends do not fully match the called genes, so a read error is possible. The rearrangement joins TRBV7-2 to TRBJ1-2; 7 positions agree with TRBD1. CDR3 length: 17 amino acids. In germline, CDR1 is SGHTA, CDR2 FQGNSA. CDR3 amino acids: CASSYPLRVGGDYGYTF. The CDR3 DNA sequence: TGTGCCAGCAGCTATCCCCTACGAGTAGGGGGCGACTACGGCTACACCTTC.

The chain couples TRBV7-3 to TRBJ2-7; D is possibly TRBD1 (6 bases). This CDR3 has 16 amino acids. From germline, CDR1 is SGHTA and CDR2 FQGTGA. V lost 0 bases to trimming and J lost 3 bases, with 15 bases between them. CDR3 residues: CASSLTPSGAGYEQYF. The CDR3 DNA reads TGTGCCAGCAGCTTAACCCCGTCAGGGGCGGGCTACGAGCAGTACTTC.

About this clone: An end of the junction differs from the germline gene, which may be a read error. The chain uses TRBV7-9 and TRBJ1-6; no firm D call. This CDR3 is built from 15 residues. Germline loops: CDR1 SEHNR, CDR2 FQNEAQ (reference sequence). This CDR3 reads CSSSFSVGYNSPLHF. CDR3 nucleotide sequence: TGTTCCAGCAGCTTTTCCGTCGGTTATAATTCACCCCTCCACTTT.

The chain joins TRBV28 to TRBJ2-3, with D uncertain. The CDR3 spans 15 residues. Per germline, CDR1 MDHEN and CDR2 SYDVKM. The V and J ends lost 6 bases and 0 bases respectively, with 13 bases between them. As DNA, the CDR3 is TGTGCCAGCAGCGAGGATAGAGAAAGCACAGATACGCAGTATTTT. It encodes CASSEDRESTDTQYF.

In regard to this clone: Other DNA sequences within the sample encode an identical CDR3. The rearrangement links TRBV19 to TRBJ2-1, with D possibly being TRBD1 (6 bases). CDR1 is LNHDA, CDR2 SQIVND, per germline (reference sequence). The germline V and J ends were trimmed by 6 bases and 0 bases, with 12 bases remaining between them. The CDR3 runs 15 residues. CDR3 region: CASSLDRSSYNEQFF. The CDR3 DNA is TGTGCCAGTAGCCTTGACAGGAGCTCCTACAATGAGCAGTTCTTC.

The chain is built from TRBV9 and TRBJ2-5; TRBD2 is a possible D gene (5 bases). Germline CDR1 is SGDLS and CDR2 is YYNGEE. Trimming removed 2 bases at V and 3 bases at J, with 8 bases between. The CDR3 is 13 residues long. The CDR3 is CASSVSGKETQYF. The CDR3 bases are TGTGCCAGCAGCGTGTCCGGGAAAGAGACCCAGTACTTC.

The chain carries TRBV28 and TRBJ1-2; possible D gene TRBD1, 6 bases. Germline assignment: CDR1 MDHEN and CDR2 SYDVKM. Trimming took off 3 bases at V and 0 bases at J, with 14 bases between the two ends. This CDR3 is 16 amino acids long. The CDR3 protein is CASSFDGPGANYGYTF. The DNA for the CDR3 is TGTGCCAGCAGTTTTGATGGTCCAGGGGCTAACTATGGCTACACCTTC.

The rearrangement uses TRBV27 and TRBJ1-1; D possibly corresponds to TRBD1 (6 bases). CDR3 size: 15 residues. V lost 1 base and J lost 6, with 15 bases in between. The germline V gene has CDR1 MNHEY and CDR2 SMNVEV (reference sequence). CDR3 region: CASSLLTDSFAEAFF. The DNA of the CDR3 is TGTGCCAGCAGTTTATTAACGGACAGTTTTGCTGAAGCTTTCTTT.

This clone was seen a single time. The junction differs from germline at one of its ends, possibly a read error. Other DNA sequences in the same sample also yield this CDR3. The V and J genes are TRBV19 and TRBJ2-7, with a tentative D call TRBD1 (6 bases). Germline CDR1 is LNHDA and CDR2 is SQIVND (reference sequence). This CDR3 region has 14 residues. The CDR3 DNA reads as TGCGCCAGTAGTATGGCCAGGGGCTCCTACGAGCAGTACTTC. This gives the protein CASSMARGSYEQYF.

The J gene is TRBJ1-1, the V gene TRBV28; D unresolved. Trimming took 6 bases from V and 3 from J, leaving 8 bases between them. The length of the CDR3 is 12 residues. The germline CDR1 and CDR2 sequences are MDHEN and SYDVKM. The CDR3 loop reads CASRVVDTEAFF. The CDR3 region has the DNA TGTGCCAGCAGAGTAGTAGACACTGAAGCTTTCTTT.

The CDR3 DNA reads TGTGCCAGCAGCCGATTCCTCGGTGAAAAACTGTTTTTT. This gives the protein CASSRFLGEKLFF. The J gene is TRBJ1-4, the V gene TRBV7-2; D gene ambiguous. Trimming left V 5 bases short and J 7 bases short, with 11 bases between. Germline values: CDR1 SGHTA, CDR2 FQGNSA. This CDR3 has 13 residues.

The rearrangement links TRBV7-2 to TRBJ2-2; D gene unclear. The CDR3 spans 16 residues. Germline CDR1 reads SGHTA; CDR2 reads FQGNSA. Trimming took 5 bases from V and 4 from J, leaving 17 bases between them. The CDR3 here is CASSRYLPPGTGELFF. CDR3 nucleotides: TGTGCCAGCAGCCGATACCTTCCTCCGGGCACCGGGGAGCTGTTTTTT.

The rearrangement uses TRBV5-6 and TRBJ2-5; 13 positions agree with TRBD2. Germline V CDR1 and CDR2: SGHDT, YYEEEE. The length of the CDR3 is 16 residues. Unmatched junction bases numbered 10, after V lost 4 bases and J lost 7 bases. CDR3 protein: CASSIGLAGAGLTQYF. CDR3 DNA: TGTGCCAGCAGCATTGGACTAGCGGGAGCCGGGCTGACCCAGTACTTC.

This clone came up once. The gene calls are TRBV4-3 and TRBJ2-3; D is possibly TRBD1 (5 bases). The CDR3 length is 15 residues. Germline loops: CDR1 LGHNA, CDR2 YSLEER. Between the trimmed V and J ends, which lost 0 bases and 6 bases, there was a span of 13 bases. CDR3 bases: TGCGCCAGCAGCCAAGATAGCAGGGCTGGGGATACGCAGTATTTT. This sequence encodes CASSQDSRAGDTQYF.

The CDR3 nucleotides are TGTGCCAGCAGCTTAAATGAGGTTACCTACACCGGGGAGCTGTTTTTT. Encoded protein: CASSLNEVTYTGELFF. The rearrangement uses TRBV7-3 and TRBJ2-2; D gene uncertain. CDR1 SGHTA and CDR2 FQGTGA come from the germline V gene. CDR3 length: 16 amino acids. The V end was cut by 1 base, the J end by 3 bases, with 12 bases between.

V and J are TRBV6-1 and TRBJ2-5; weak D call: TRBD2 (6 bases). The better agreement between TRBJ2-7 and the DNA end casts doubt on the J call. Germline assignment: CDR1 MNHNS and CDR2 SASEGT. There are 17 residues in the CDR3. CDR3 sequence (DNA): TGTGCCAGCAGTGAAGCGGGGGGAACAGCATCTCCCTACGAGCAGTACTTC. Protein sequence: CASSEAGGTASPYEQYF.

The table lists this clone with a count of one. V is TRBV18 and J is TRBJ2-3; TRBD2 matches at 9 bases. After removal of 10 bases from V and 3 bases from J, the junction contained 5 bases not matched to a gene. The germline gives CDR1 KGHSH, CDR2 LQKENI. This CDR3 region has 13 residues. The CDR3 DNA sequence: TGTGCCACGGGTAGCGGGGGAACAGATACGCAGTATTTT. This sequence encodes CATGSGGTDTQYF.

The chain joins TRBV7-9 to TRBJ1-4, with 7 bases matching TRBD1. The germline V gene has CDR1 SEHNR and CDR2 FQNEAQ (reference sequence). The CDR3 is 16 amino acids. Trimming took 5 bases from V and 4 from J; bases not matched to a gene: 10. CDR3 region: CASSPGPGQINEKLFF. DNA for the CDR3: TGTGCCAGCAGCCCGGGACCGGGACAGATTAATGAAAAACTGTTTTTT. Combining the CDR3 with reference TRBV7-9 and TRBJ1-4 gives the whole variable domain DTGVSQNPRHKITKRGQNVTFRCDPISEHNRLYWYRQTLGQGPEFLTYFQNEAQLEKSRLLSDRFSAERPKGSFSTLEIQRTEQGDSAMYLCASSPGPGQINEKLFFGSGTQLSVL.

This rearrangement joins TRBV6-6 to TRBJ2-6; D call uncertain. Germline V gene data show CDR1 as MNHNY and CDR2 as SVGAGI (reference sequence). V was trimmed by 2 bases and J by 0 bases, leaving 5 bases between them. CDR3 length equals 15 residues. CDR3 coding DNA: TGTGCCAGCAGTTACGAGAACTCTGGGGCCAACGTCCTGACTTTC. Its translation: CASSYENSGANVLTF.

The rearrangement links TRBV4-3 to TRBJ2-7; tentatively, D is TRBD1 (5 bases). CDR3 length: 14 amino acids. Trimming took 1 base from V and 2 from J, leaving 9 bases between them. Germline CDR1 LGHNA, CDR2 YSLEER. CDR3 nucleotide sequence: TGCGCCAGCAGCCAAGCGGCAGGGCCCTACGAGCAGTACTTC. Translated: CASSQAAGPYEQYF.

This clone has only one observation. The chain is built from TRBV9 and TRBJ1-2, with 9 bases that match TRBD1. Losses at the gene ends were 6 bases for V and 3 bases for J; bases not matched to a gene: 12. CDR3 size: 16 residues. Germline CDR1 SGDLS, CDR2 YYNGEE. The CDR3, as DNA: TGTGCCAGCACCAAGGAAGGGACAGGGCGGGACTATGGCTACACCTTC. It codes for CASTKEGTGRDYGYTF.

V gene TRBV19 combines with J gene TRBJ2-7; possibly TRBD2 for D (6 bases). The length of the CDR3 is 15 residues. V was trimmed by 6 bases and J by 7 bases, leaving 22 bases between them. In germline, CDR1 is LNHDA, CDR2 SQIVND (reference sequence). In DNA form, the CDR3 reads TGTGCCAGTAGCAATCCCTCCGGATCGGAGGGGGAGCAGTACTTC. Translation gives CASSNPSGSEGEQYF.

The chain employs TRBV7-9 and TRBJ2-2, with D uncertain. The germline V gene encodes CDR1 SEHNR and CDR2 FQNEAQ (reference sequence). Trimming took off 5 bases at V and 6 bases at J, with 4 bases between the two ends. This CDR3 spans 11 amino acids. This CDR3 is CASSVSGELFF. The CDR3 DNA follows: TGTGCCAGCAGCGTCTCCGGGGAGCTGTTTTTT.

The DNA for the CDR3 is TGTGCCAGCAGACGTCGAGGACAGGCCTATAATTCACCCCTCCACTTT. Translating it yields CASRRRGQAYNSPLHF. This chain joins TRBV2 and TRBJ1-6; 7 bases are shared with TRBD1. The CDR3 sequence is 16 residues long. The V gene's germline CDR1 is SNHLY and CDR2 FYNNEI. With 6 bases clipped from V and 2 bases from J, the junction kept 7 bases outside the gene matches.